These 18 T cell receptor beta chains came from one sample sequenced in a study of STAT5B mutations in CD4+ large granular lymphocyte leukemia. The table came from immunoSEQ multiplex PCR; TCRdb's copy has only in-frame clones and leaves some out. The data contain about 48,000 clones, roughly two thirds of them singletons. Sequencing was carried out using CD4+ T cells from blood buffy coats. These receptors all stem from a human donor in good health.

This clone was picked up a small number of times. The chain uses TRBV5-1 and TRBJ2-1, with TRBD2 matching over 13 bases. This CDR3 comprises 16 residues. Trimming at V came to 4 bases and at J to 3 bases, leaving 4 bases not matched to a gene. CDR1 is SGHRS, CDR2 YFSETQ, per germline. The CDR3 sequence: CASSPRLAGGYNEQFF. CDR3 DNA: TGCGCCAGCAGCCCACGACTAGCGGGGGGCTACAATGAGCAGTTCTTC.

This clone was counted a few times. The rearrangement joins TRBV7-9 to TRBJ1-4; D gene uncertain. V was cut by 1 base and J by 7 bases, with 7 bases left in between. The CDR3 has 13 residues. Germline CDR1 reads SEHNR; CDR2 reads FQNEAQ (reference sequence). The CDR3: CASSLDPLEKLFF. For the CDR3, the DNA is TGTGCCAGCAGCTTAGACCCGCTTGAAAAACTGTTTTTT.

V usage is TRBV7-2 and J usage is TRBJ2-3; D tentatively reads TRBD1 or TRBD2 (5 bases each). The CDR3 has 13 amino acids. Trimming removed 5 bases at V and 6 bases at J, with 12 bases between. Germline assignment: CDR1 SGHTA and CDR2 FQGNSA. The DNA of the CDR3 is TGTGCCAGCAGCCTTCCCTGGGGGGATACGCAGTATTTT. Translated: CASSLPWGDTQYF.

J is TRBJ1-4 and V is TRBV28; D possibly corresponds to TRBD1 (6 bases). V gave up 6 bases and J gave up 10 bases, with 15 bases separating them. The V gene's germline CDR1 is MDHEN and CDR2 SYDVKM. The CDR3 sequence is 13 residues long. CDR3 in amino acids: CASSTSRGAKLFF. CDR3 sequence (DNA): TGTGCCAGCAGCACCTCGAGGGGGGCAAAACTGTTTTTT. Combining the CDR3 with reference TRBV28 and TRBJ1-4 gives the whole variable domain DVKVTQSSRYLVKRTGEKVFLECVQDMDHENMFWYRQDPGLGLRLIYFSYDVKMKEKGDIPEGYSVSREKKERFSLILESASTNQTSMYLCASSTSRGAKLFFGSGTQLSVL.

The V and J genes are TRBV18 and TRBJ2-2, with 7 bases lining up with TRBD2. The junction had 16 bases not matched to a gene; V was cut back by 8 bases and J by 4 bases. Germline V gene data show CDR1 as KGHSH and CDR2 as LQKENI. This CDR3 comprises 17 residues. The CDR3 nucleotides are TGTGCCAGCCCAGCCTCGGGAGGACCGGCGGGCACCGGGGAGCTGTTTTTT. Translated, it gives CASPASGGPAGTGELFF.

The genes are TRBV7-8 and TRBJ2-3, with D perhaps assigned TRBD1 or TRBD2 (5 bases each). The CDR3 covers 13 residues. Germline V gene lookup returns CDR1 SGHVS and CDR2 FQNEAQ. Trimming shortened V by 7 bases and J by 1 base, and 9 bases separated the two germline ends. DNA for the CDR3: TGTGCCAGCACGACGGGGCGCACAGATACGCAGTATTTT. As protein: CASTTGRTDTQYF. Together with reference TRBV7-8 and TRBJ2-3, the CDR3 gives the full variable domain: GAGVSQSPRYKVAKRGQDVALRCDPISGHVSLFWYQQALGQGPEFLTYFQNEAQLDKSGLPSDRFFAERPEGSVSTLKIQRTQQEDSAVYLCASTTGRTDTQYFGPGTRLTVL.

This chain connects TRBV10-3 to TRBJ2-2; D is uncertain. V was pared by 6 bases and J by 11 bases, with 10 bases between. Germline values: CDR1 ENHRY, CDR2 SYGVKD. This CDR3 contains 11 residues. The CDR3 sequence is CAISPGGELFF. For the CDR3, the DNA is TGTGCCATCAGCCCTGGTGGCGAGCTGTTTTTT.

The rearrangement joins TRBV7-8 to TRBJ1-1; the match to TRBD1 covers 10 bases. This CDR3 is built from 17 residues. J lost 0 bases, V lost 1 base, and 5 bases had no gene match. CDR1 and CDR2 from the germline V gene are SGHVS and FQNEAQ. The CDR3 region is CASSLGTGGTMNTEAFF. The CDR3, as DNA: TGTGCCAGCAGCTTAGGGACAGGGGGTACCATGAACACTGAAGCTTTCTTT.

This chain joins TRBV6-6 and TRBJ1-1; D may be TRBD1 (5 bases). Germline lookup yields CDR1 MNHNY and CDR2 SVGAGI (reference sequence). Trimming pared 5 bases from V and 4 bases from J, leaving 11 bases between. The CDR3 length is 13 residues. CDR3 loop: CASSITGFTEAFF. The CDR3 DNA reads as TGTGCCAGCAGTATCACAGGTTTCACTGAAGCTTTCTTT.

V is TRBV10-3 and J is TRBJ1-2; D is perhaps TRBD1 (5 bases). Trimming removed 2 bases from V and 5 bases from J, with 12 bases in between. Per the germline V gene, CDR1 is ENHRY and CDR2 is SYGVKD. This CDR3 is 14 amino acids long. For the CDR3, the DNA is TGTGCCATCAGTGAGAAACAGGTGGGATATGGCTACACCTTC. Its translation: CAISEKQVGYGYTF.

V and J are TRBV7-3 and TRBJ1-6; maybe TRBD1 (6 bases). Trimming removed 2 bases from V and 0 bases from J, with 14 bases in between. In germline, CDR1 is SGHTA, CDR2 FQGTGA. This CDR3 has 18 amino acids. CDR3 loop: CASSLPRTDFSYNSPLHF. In DNA, the CDR3 is TGTGCCAGCAGCTTACCGCGGACAGATTTCTCCTATAATTCACCCCTCCACTTT.

The J gene is TRBJ2-5, the V gene TRBV5-1, with D unresolved. The CDR3 extends over 14 amino acids. Per the germline V gene, CDR1 is SGHRS and CDR2 is YFSETQ. V lost 1 base to trimming and J lost 5 bases, with 12 bases between them. DNA for the CDR3: TGCGCCAGCAGCTTGACCCAGGCAGCTGAGACCCAGTACTTC. This gives the protein CASSLTQAAETQYF.

The rearrangement uses TRBV28 and TRBJ1-1; D unresolved. V was clipped by 11 bases and J by 3 bases, with 19 bases between them. The germline gives CDR1 MDHEN, CDR2 SYDVKM. The CDR3 consists of 14 residues. In nucleotides, the CDR3 is TGTGCCCTTACAAACCAACCCGGGGACACTGAAGCTTTCTTT. The encoded protein is CALTNQPGDTEAFF.

The chain employs TRBV30 and TRBJ2-1; TRBD2 matches 7 bases. The length of the CDR3 is 14 residues. Trimming at V came to 6 bases and at J to 8 bases, leaving 13 bases not matched to a gene. Germline V gives CDR1 GTSNPN, CDR2 SVGIG (reference sequence). The CDR3 loop is CACYLGEGFDEQFF. The CDR3 DNA reads TGTGCCTGTTATCTGGGGGAGGGATTCGATGAGCAGTTCTTC.

This clone was counted a few times. This sequence joins TRBV7-8 and TRBJ1-1; no clear D. Per the germline V gene, CDR1 is SGHVS and CDR2 is FQNEAQ. The CDR3 is 13 residues long. The germline V and J ends were trimmed by 5 bases and 2 bases, with 9 bases remaining between them. The CDR3 spells CASSQDGNTEAFF. CDR3 DNA: TGTGCCAGCAGCCAAGACGGAAACACTGAAGCTTTCTTT.

The rearrangement links TRBV7-9 to TRBJ2-1; unclear D gene. Germline CDR1 reads SEHNR; CDR2 reads FQNEAQ (reference sequence). This CDR3 contains 12 residues. V dropped 5 bases and J dropped 3 bases, with 5 bases sitting between them. The CDR3 DNA follows: TGTGCCAGCAGCCCCCACTACAATGAGCAGTTCTTC. Its protein product is CASSPHYNEQFF.

The chain uses TRBV7-2 and TRBJ1-1; weak D call: TRBD1 (5 bases). The CDR3 runs 13 residues. Looked up from germline, CDR1 is SGHTA and CDR2 is FQGNSA. Trimming took off 5 bases at V and 11 bases at J, with 18 bases between the two ends. The CDR3 DNA follows: TGTGCCAGCAGCCTAAGTGGGCAGGGTGCCGCTTTCTTT. Protein: CASSLSGQGAAFF. The entire variable domain, with the rest obtained from reference TRBV7-2 and TRBJ1-1, is as follows: GAGVSQSPSNKVTEKGKDVELRCDPISGHTALYWYRQSLGQGLEFLIYFQGNSAPDKSGLPSDRFSAERTGGSVSTLTIQRTQQEDSAVYLCASSLSGQGAAFFGQGTRLTVV.

The V call is TRBV19, the J call TRBJ2-2; D remains unclear. The length of the CDR3 is 19 residues. With 0 bases removed from V and 0 bases from J, the gap between germline ends came to 17 bases. The germline V gene encodes CDR1 LNHDA and CDR2 SQIVND (reference sequence). The CDR3 DNA reads TGTGCCAGTAGTATAGATGCCCTCCGGGCAGGAACGAACACCGGGGAGCTGTTTTTT. It yields the protein CASSIDALRAGTNTGELFF.